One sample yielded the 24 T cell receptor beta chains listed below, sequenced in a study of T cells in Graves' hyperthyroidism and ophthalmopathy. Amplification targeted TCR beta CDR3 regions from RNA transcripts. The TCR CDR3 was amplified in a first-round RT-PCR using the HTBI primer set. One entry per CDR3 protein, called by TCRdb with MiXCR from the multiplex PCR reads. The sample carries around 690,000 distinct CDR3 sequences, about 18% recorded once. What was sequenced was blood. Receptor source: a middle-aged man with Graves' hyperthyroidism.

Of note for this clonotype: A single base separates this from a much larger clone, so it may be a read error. The CDR3 sequence is CASSPRDSRNTGEVFF. CDR3 nucleotides: TGTGCCAGCAGCCCACGGGACTCGAGAAACACCGGGGAGGTGTTTTTT. This sequence joins TRBV7-3 and TRBJ2-2; possible D gene TRBD2, 6 bases. Germline CDR1 is SGHTA and CDR2 is FQGTGA. The CDR3 loop spans 16 amino acids.

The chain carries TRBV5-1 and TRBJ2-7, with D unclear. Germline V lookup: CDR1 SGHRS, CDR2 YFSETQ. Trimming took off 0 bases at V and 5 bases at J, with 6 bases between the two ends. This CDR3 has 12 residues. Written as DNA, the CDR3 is TGCGCCAGCAGCTTGGTTCAGGACGAGCAGTACTTC. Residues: CASSLVQDEQYF.

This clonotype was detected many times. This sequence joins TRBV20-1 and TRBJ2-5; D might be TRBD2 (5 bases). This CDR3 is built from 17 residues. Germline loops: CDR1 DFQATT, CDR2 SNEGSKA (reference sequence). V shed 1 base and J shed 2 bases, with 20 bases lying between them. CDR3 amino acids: CSARAGWAGAAQETQYF. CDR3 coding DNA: TGCAGTGCTAGAGCAGGTTGGGCGGGCGCAGCACAAGAGACCCAGTACTTC.

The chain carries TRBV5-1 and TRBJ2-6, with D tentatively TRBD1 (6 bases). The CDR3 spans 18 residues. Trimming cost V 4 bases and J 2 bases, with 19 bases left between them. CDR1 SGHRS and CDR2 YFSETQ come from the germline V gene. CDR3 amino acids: CASSLGQTVEAGANVLTF. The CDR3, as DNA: TGCGCCAGCAGCCTGGGACAAACGGTGGAGGCTGGGGCCAACGTCCTGACTTTC.

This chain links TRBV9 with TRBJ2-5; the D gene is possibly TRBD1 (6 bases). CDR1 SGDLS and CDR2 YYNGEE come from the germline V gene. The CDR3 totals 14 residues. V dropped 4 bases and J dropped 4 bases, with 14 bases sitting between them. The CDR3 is CASSPQSGAETQYF. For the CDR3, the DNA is TGTGCCAGCAGCCCACAGTCAGGGGCAGAGACCCAGTACTTC.

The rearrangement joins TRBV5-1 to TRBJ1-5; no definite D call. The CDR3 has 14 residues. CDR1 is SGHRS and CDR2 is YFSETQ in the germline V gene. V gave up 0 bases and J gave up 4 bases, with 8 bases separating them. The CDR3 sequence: CASSLDSENQPQHF. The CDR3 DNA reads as TGCGCCAGCAGCTTGGATTCGGAAAATCAGCCCCAGCATTTT.

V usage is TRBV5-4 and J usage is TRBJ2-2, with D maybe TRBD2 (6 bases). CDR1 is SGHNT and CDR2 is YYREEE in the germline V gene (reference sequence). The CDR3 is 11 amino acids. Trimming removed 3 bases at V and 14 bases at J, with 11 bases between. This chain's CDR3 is CASSSGRRLFF. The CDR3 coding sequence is TGTGCCAGCAGCTCTGGGAGGAGACTGTTTTTT.

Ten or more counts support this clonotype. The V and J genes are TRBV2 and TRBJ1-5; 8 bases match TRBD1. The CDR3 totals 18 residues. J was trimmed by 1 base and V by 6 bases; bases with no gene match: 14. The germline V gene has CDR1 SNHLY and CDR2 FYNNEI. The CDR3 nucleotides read TGTGCCAGCAGCCCCACCTATATGGACAGGGCAAGCAATCAGCCCCAGCATTTT. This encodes CASSPTYMDRASNQPQHF.

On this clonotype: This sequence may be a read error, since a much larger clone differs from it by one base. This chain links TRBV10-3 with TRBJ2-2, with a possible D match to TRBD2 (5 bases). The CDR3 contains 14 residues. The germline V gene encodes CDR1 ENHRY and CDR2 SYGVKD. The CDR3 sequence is CAISKGLNTGELFF. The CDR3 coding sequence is TGTGCCATCTCGAAAGGGCTGAACACCGGGGAGCTATTTTTT.

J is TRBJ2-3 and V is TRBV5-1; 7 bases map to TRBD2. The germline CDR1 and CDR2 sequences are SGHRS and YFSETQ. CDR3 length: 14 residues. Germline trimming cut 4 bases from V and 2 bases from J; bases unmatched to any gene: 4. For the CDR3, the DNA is TGCGCCAGCAGCGGGAGCGGGGACACAGATACGCAGTATTTT. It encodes CASSGSGDTDTQYF.

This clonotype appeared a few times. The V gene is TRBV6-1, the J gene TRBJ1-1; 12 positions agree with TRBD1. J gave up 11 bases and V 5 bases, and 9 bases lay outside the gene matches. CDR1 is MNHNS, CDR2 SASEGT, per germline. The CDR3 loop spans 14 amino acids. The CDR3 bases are TGTGCCAGCAGTTTAACCGGGACAGGGGGCTCGGCTTTCTTT. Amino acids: CASSLTGTGGSAFF.

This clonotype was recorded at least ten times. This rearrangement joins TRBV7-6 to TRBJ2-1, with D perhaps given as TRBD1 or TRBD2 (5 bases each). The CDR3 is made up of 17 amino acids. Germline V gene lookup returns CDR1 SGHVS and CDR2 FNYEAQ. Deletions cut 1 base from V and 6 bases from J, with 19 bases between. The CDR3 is CASSLGPYDRGANEQFF. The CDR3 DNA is TGTGCCAGCAGCTTAGGCCCCTATGACAGAGGGGCCAATGAGCAGTTCTTC.

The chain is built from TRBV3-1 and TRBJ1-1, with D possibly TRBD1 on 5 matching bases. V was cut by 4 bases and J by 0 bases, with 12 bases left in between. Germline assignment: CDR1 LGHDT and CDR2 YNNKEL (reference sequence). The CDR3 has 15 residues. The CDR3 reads CASSPGPGLNTEAFF. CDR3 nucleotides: TGTGCCAGCAGCCCAGGTCCAGGGCTGAACACTGAAGCTTTCTTT.

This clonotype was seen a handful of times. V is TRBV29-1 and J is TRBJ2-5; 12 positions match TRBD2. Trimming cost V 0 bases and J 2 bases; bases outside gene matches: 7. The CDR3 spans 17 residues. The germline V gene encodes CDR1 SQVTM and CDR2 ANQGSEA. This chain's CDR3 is CSVEDLLAGGEQETQYF. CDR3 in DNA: TGCAGCGTTGAAGATCTACTAGCGGGAGGAGAGCAAGAGACCCAGTACTTC. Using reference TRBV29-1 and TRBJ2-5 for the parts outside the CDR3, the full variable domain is SAVISQKPSRDICQRGTSLTIQCQVDSQVTMMFWYRQQPGQSLTLIATANQGSEATYESGFVIDKFPISRPNLTFSTLTVSNMSPEDSSIYLCSVEDLLAGGEQETQYFGPGTRLLVL.

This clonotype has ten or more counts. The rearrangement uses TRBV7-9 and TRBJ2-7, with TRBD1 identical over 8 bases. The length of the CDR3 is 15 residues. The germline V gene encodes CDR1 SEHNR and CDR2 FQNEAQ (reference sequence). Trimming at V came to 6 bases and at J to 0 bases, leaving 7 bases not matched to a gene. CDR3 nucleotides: TGTGCCAGCAGACGAGGAGGGACAGGCTCCTACGAGCAGTACTTC. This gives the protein CASRRGGTGSYEQYF.

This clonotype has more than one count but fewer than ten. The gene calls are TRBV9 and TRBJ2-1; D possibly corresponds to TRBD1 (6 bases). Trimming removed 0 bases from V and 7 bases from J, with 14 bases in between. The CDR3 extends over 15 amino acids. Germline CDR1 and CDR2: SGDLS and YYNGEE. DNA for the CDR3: TGTGCCAGCAGCGTAGGAGGGGGAGAGGGGAATGAGCAGTTCTTC. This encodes CASSVGGGEGNEQFF.

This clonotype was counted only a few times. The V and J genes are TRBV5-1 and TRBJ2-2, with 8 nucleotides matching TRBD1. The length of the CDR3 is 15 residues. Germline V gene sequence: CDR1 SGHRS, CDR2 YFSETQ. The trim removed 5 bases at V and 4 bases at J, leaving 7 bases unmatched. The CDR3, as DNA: TGCGCCAGCAGACCTTGGACAGGGAGCACCGGGGAGCTGTTTTTT. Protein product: CASRPWTGSTGELFF.

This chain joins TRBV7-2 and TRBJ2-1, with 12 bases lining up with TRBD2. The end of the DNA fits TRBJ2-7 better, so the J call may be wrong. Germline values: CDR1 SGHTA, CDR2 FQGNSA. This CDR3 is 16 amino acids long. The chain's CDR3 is CASSLDGRLAGVEQYF. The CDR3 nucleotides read TGTGCCAGCAGCTTAGATGGAAGACTAGCGGGAGTTGAGCAGTACTTC.

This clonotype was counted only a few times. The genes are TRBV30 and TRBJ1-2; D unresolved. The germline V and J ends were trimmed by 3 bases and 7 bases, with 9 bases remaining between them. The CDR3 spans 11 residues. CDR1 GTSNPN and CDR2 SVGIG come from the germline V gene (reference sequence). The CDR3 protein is CAWSNTIGYTF. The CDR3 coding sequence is TGTGCCTGGAGCAACACGATTGGCTACACCTTC.

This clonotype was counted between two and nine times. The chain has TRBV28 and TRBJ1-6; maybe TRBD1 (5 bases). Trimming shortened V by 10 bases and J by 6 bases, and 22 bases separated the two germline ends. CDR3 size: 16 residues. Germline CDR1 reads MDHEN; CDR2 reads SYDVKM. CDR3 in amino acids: CATTPSPGSRNSPLHF. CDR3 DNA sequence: TGTGCCACCACCCCTTCCCCAGGGTCTCGTAATTCACCCCTCCACTTT.

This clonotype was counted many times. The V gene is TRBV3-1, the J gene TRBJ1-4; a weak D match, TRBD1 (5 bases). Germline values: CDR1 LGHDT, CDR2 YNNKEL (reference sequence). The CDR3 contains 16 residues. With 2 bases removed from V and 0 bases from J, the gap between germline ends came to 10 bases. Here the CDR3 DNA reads TGTGCCAGCAGCCAAATAGGGGATGCAACTAATGAAAAACTGTTTTTT. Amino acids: CASSQIGDATNEKLFF.

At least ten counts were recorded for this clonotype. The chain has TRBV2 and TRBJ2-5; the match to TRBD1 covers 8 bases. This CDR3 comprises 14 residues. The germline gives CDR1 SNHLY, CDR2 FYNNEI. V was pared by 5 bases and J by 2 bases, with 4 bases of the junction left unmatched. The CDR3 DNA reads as TGTGCCAGCAGTTCAGGGGGCCGACAAGAGACCCAGTACTTC. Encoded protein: CASSSGGRQETQYF.

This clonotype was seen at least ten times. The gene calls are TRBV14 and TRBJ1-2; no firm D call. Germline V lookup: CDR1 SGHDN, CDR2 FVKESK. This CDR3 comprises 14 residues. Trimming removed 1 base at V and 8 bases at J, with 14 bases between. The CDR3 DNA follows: TGTGCCAGCAGCCAAGTAAACAGTCAACGGGGCTACACCTTC. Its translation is CASSQVNSQRGYTF. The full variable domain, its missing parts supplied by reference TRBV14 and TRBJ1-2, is EAGVTQFPSHSVIEKGQTVTLRCDPISGHDNLYWYRRVMGKEIKFLLHFVKESKQDESGMPNNRFLAERTGGTYSTLKVQPAELEDSGVYFCASSQVNSQRGYTFGSGTRLTVV.

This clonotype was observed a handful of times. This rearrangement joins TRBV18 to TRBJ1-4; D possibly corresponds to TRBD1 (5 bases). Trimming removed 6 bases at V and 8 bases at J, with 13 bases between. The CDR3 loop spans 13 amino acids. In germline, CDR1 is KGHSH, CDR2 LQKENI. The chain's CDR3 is CASSSGTQEKLFF. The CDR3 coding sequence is TGTGCCAGCTCTTCCGGGACGCAGGAAAAACTGTTTTTT.